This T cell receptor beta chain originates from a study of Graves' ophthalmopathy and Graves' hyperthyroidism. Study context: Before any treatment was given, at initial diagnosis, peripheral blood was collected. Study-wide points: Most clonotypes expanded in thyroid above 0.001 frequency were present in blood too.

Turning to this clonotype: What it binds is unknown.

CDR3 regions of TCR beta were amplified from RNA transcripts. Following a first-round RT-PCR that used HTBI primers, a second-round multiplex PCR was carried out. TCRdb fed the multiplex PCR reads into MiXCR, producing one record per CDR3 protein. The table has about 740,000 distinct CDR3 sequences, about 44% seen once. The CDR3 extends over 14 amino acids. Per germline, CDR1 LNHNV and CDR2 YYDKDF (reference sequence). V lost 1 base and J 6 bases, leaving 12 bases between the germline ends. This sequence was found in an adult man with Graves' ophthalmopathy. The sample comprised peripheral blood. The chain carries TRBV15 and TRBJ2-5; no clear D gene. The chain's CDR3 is CATSRGAATQTQYF. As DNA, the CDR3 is TGTGCCACCAGCAGAGGGGCAGCTACCCAGACCCAGTACTTC.